The 5 T cell receptor beta chains below come from one sample, sequenced in a study of T-cell memory formation after mild COVID-19. TCRdb re-derived calls from the 5' RACE reads in MiXCR, one entry per CDR3 protein. Seen here are some 330,000 distinct CDR3 sequences, about 21% observed once, and the top ten hold roughly an eighth. Sample: PBMCs or a T cell subset sorted from them (not recorded which). The receptors come from an adult woman who had mild COVID-19 (a few samples of this study predate the infection). Cell type and time point are not known.

The genes are TRBV6-1 and TRBJ2-1; D is possibly TRBD2 (5 bases). V shed 11 bases and J shed 0 bases, with 17 bases lying between them. This CDR3 region has 15 residues. The germline V gene encodes CDR1 MNHNS and CDR2 SASEGT. The CDR3 loop reads CAGALDLSSYNEQFF. The CDR3 DNA follows: TGTGCCGGCGCCCTGGACTTGAGCTCCTACAATGAGCAGTTCTTC.

This clonotype has only a few counts. The chain joins TRBV6-1 to TRBJ1-1; 9 bases are a match to TRBD1. The CDR3 consists of 13 residues. V shed 9 bases, J shed 6 bases, and the junction held 8 bases outside the gene matches. Germline V lookup: CDR1 MNHNS, CDR2 SASEGT. CDR3 amino acids: CASKYRGLPEAFF. The DNA for the CDR3 is TGTGCCAGTAAATACAGGGGGCTCCCTGAAGCTTTCTTT.

This sequence joins TRBV5-1 and TRBJ2-3, with TRBD2 matching 7 bases. Looked up from germline, CDR1 is SGHRS and CDR2 is YFSETQ. The CDR3 totals 16 residues. With V trimmed by 5 bases and J by 2 bases, 11 bases remained unmatched. The CDR3 sequence is CASSPDVGGSTDTQYF. Here the CDR3 DNA reads TGCGCCAGCAGTCCGGACGTCGGGGGGTCCACAGATACGCAGTATTTT.

This clonotype was detected only a few times. The chain couples TRBV6-5 to TRBJ2-3; weak D call: TRBD2 (6 bases). There are 15 residues in the CDR3. The V end lost 0 bases, the J end lost 3 bases, and 10 bases lay between the germline ends. The germline gives CDR1 MNHEY, CDR2 SVGAGI. The CDR3: CASSYSGGTTDTQYF. Here the CDR3 DNA reads TGTGCCAGCAGTTACTCTGGCGGGACTACAGATACGCAGTATTTT.

This clonotype has just a few counts. The chain carries TRBV29-1 and TRBJ1-3; 8 bases align to TRBD1. The germline V gene has CDR1 SQVTM and CDR2 ANQGSEA. This CDR3 contains 13 residues. V dropped 6 bases and J dropped 4; count of bases not matched to a gene: 5. The CDR3 DNA reads TGCAGCGTGGTACAGGGGGAAGGAAACACCATATATTTT. It translates to CSVVQGEGNTIYF. The full variable domain, completed using reference TRBV29-1 and TRBJ1-3, is SAVISQKPSRDICQRGTSLTIQCQVDSQVTMMFWYRQQPGQSLTLIATANQGSEATYESGFVIDKFPISRPNLTFSTLTVSNMSPEDSSIYLCSVVQGEGNTIYFGEGSWLTVV.